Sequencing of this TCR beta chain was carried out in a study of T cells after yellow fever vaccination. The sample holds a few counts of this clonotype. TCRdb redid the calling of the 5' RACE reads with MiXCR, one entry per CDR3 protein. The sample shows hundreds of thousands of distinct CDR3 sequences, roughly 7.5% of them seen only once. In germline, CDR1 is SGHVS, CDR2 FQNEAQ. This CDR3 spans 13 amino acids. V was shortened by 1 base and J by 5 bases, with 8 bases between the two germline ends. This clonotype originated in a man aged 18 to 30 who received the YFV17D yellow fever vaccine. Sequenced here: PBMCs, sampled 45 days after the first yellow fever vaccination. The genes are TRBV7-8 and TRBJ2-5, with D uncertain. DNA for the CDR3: TGTGCCAGCAGCTTAGTGACGGTGGAGACCCAGTACTTC. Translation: CASSLVTVETQYF.